This is a list of T cell receptor beta chains from one sample in a study of control samples from healthy donors and cancer patients. TCRdb's table, derived via immunoSEQ multiplex PCR, lists solely in-frame clones and lacks some. Among about 89,000 clones, over 75% were seen once, and the ten largest hold about 2.1%. Sample: blood. All receptors come from a woman aged 40 to 50 in good health. The CDR3 runs from the conserved cysteine through the conserved F or W. The D gene is left open where the match is weak. Some rows have no size entry. The others give once, few or many, or a class for an expanded clone.

D gene: TRBD1; clone size: NA; J gene: TRBJ2-7; V gene: TRBV18; CDR3 DNA: TGTGCCAGCTCACCTTACAGGGGGCAGAGGAACGAGCAGTACTTC; CDR3 protein: CASSPYRGQRNEQYF
D gene: NA; clone size: NA; J gene: TRBJ2-7; V gene: TRBV23-1; CDR3 DNA: TGCGCCAGCAGTCAGAAAATTCCGGGACACCATGGCTCCTACGAGCAGTACTTC; CDR3 protein: CASSQKIPGHHGSYEQYF
D gene: TRBD2; clone size: NA; J gene: TRBJ2-2; V gene: TRBV24-1; CDR3 DNA: TGTGCCACCAGTGATTTAACTAGCGACACCGGGGAGCTGTTTTTT; CDR3 protein: CATSDLTSDTGELFF
D gene: TRBD1; clone size: once; J gene: TRBJ1-1; V gene: TRBV7-2; CDR3 DNA: TGTGCCAGCAGCCCGGGACAGGCTACCAATCCTTTCTTT; CDR3 protein: CASSPGQATNPFF
D gene: NA; clone size: NA; J gene: TRBJ1-1; V gene: TRBV6-6; CDR3 DNA: TGTGCCAGCAGTTACATTTCGCAGGGTAAACCTGAAGCTTTCTTT; CDR3 protein: CASSYISQGKPEAFF
D gene: NA; clone size: NA; J gene: TRBJ2-3; V gene: TRBV4-1; CDR3 DNA: TGCGCCAGCAGCCAATTGATCTTGGATACGCAGTATTTT; CDR3 protein: CASSQLILDTQYF
D gene: TRBD1; clone size: NA; J gene: TRBJ1-1; V gene: TRBV5-6; CDR3 DNA: TGTGCCAGCAGCTTCACGGGACAGGGTGAGGAGGAAGCTTTCTTT; CDR3 protein: CASSFTGQGEEEAFF
D gene: TRBD1; clone size: few; J gene: TRBJ1-4; V gene: TRBV7-8; CDR3 DNA: TGTGCCAGCAGCCCAGGACAGGCTTGGGGTGAAAAACTGTTTTTT; CDR3 protein: CASSPGQAWGEKLFF
D gene: TRBD1; clone size: NA; J gene: TRBJ1-2; V gene: TRBV5-5; CDR3 DNA: TGTGCCAGCAGTATAGAGGGACAGTATGGCTACACCTTC; CDR3 protein: CASSIEGQYGYTF
D gene: NA; clone size: once; J gene: TRBJ1-1; V gene: TRBV7-2; CDR3 DNA: TGTGCCAGCAGCTTAGGATGGGGGGTGAACACTGAAGCTTTCTTT; CDR3 protein: CASSLGWGVNTEAFF
D gene: NA; clone size: NA; J gene: TRBJ1-2; V gene: TRBV7-2; CDR3 DNA: TGTGCCAGCAGCTTAGACGCGGGGGCGCGAGACTATGGCTACACCTTC; CDR3 protein: CASSLDAGARDYGYTF
D gene: NA; clone size: NA; J gene: TRBJ2-1; V gene: TRBV15; CDR3 DNA: TGTGCCACCAGCAGAGAGTACGGCAGCCACAATGAGCAGTTCTTC; CDR3 protein: CATSREYGSHNEQFF
D gene: NA; clone size: NA; J gene: TRBJ2-3; V gene: TRBV19; CDR3 DNA: TGTGCCAGTACCCCGACTAGAACGGATACGCAGTATTTT; CDR3 protein: CASTPTRTDTQYF
D gene: NA; clone size: NA; J gene: TRBJ1-4; V gene: TRBV10-1; CDR3 DNA: TGCGCCAGCAGTGCTCTCTTGGGAGAAAAACTGTTTTTT; CDR3 protein: CASSALLGEKLFF
D gene: TRBD2; clone size: NA; J gene: TRBJ2-5; V gene: TRBV7-2; CDR3 DNA: TGTGCCAGCAGCTTTTGGGGACTAGATGAGACCCAGTACTTC; CDR3 protein: CASSFWGLDETQYF
D gene: NA; clone size: NA; J gene: TRBJ1-6; V gene: TRBV12-5; CDR3 DNA: TGTGCTAGTGGTTACTCGGGGGGTGATAATTCACCCCTCCACTTT; CDR3 protein: CASGYSGGDNSPLHF
D gene: NA; clone size: NA; J gene: TRBJ2-5; V gene: TRBV4-2; CDR3 DNA: TGTGCCAGCAGCCAAGAAGGGTCGGGTATAGAGACCCAGTACTTC; CDR3 protein: CASSQEGSGIETQYF
D gene: TRBD1; clone size: NA; J gene: TRBJ2-1; V gene: TRBV7-3; CDR3 DNA: TGTGCCAGCAGCTATGGGACAGGGTCTAATGAGCAGTTCTTC; CDR3 protein: CASSYGTGSNEQFF
D gene: NA; clone size: NA; J gene: TRBJ1-1; V gene: TRBV7-2; CDR3 DNA: TGTGCCAGCAGCCCACGCCGGGACACTGAAGCTTTCTTT; CDR3 protein: CASSPRRDTEAFF
D gene: TRBD1; clone size: NA; J gene: TRBJ2-2; V gene: TRBV6-1; CDR3 DNA: TGTGCCAGCAGTGAAGGGGACAGCTACACCGGGGAGCTGTTTTTT; CDR3 protein: CASSEGDSYTGELFF